The entry below describes one T cell receptor (beta chain). Its antigen is as yet unknown. The data were obtained in a study of shared clonotypes between healthy human individuals. Overall study: Per donor, three plates held CD4 naive cells, three held CD4 memory, two held CD8 naive and one held CD8 memory. Study findings and constraints: As a rule, naive subsets had a larger estimated richness than memory subsets.

The method was immunoSEQ multiplex PCR; TCRdb's version includes in-frame clones alone and lacks a portion of them. Of millions of clones listed, less than 95% are singletons. CD45RO-negative, CCR7-selected cells formed the naive CD8 fraction, which excluded terminally differentiated effector memory CD45RA+ cells. This sequence was found in a man between 18 and 35 years old in good health. The sample consisted of naive CD8+ T cells sorted from blood.

In DNA form, the CDR3 reads TGCGCCAGCAGCTCTCGGGGGGGTGGAAACACCATATATTTT. Protein: CASSSRGGGNTIYF. This chain connects TRBV4-1 to TRBJ1-3, with D possibly being TRBD1 (5 bases). CDR1 and CDR2 (germline): MGHRA, YSYEKL. V lost 5 bases to trimming and J lost 3 bases, with 11 bases between them. CDR3 size: 14 residues.